The rows below give T cell receptor beta chains drawn from one sample of a study of blood T cell repertoires in COVID-19. Some clones are missing from TCRdb's copy, which holds only in-frame ones; the method was immunoSEQ multiplex PCR. Here the sample spans tens of thousands of clones, around 84% being singletons. Sequencing was done on a sample of peripheral blood. The receptor source for this set is a man in his 70s with acute or convalescent COVID-19. Both conserved end residues are trimmed from each CDR3. A D gene is named only where the DNA matches it firmly.

TRBD1	TRBV10-3	TRBJ2-7	AISSTGNYEQY
-	TRBV4-2	TRBJ2-2	ASSQGLRGTGELF
-	TRBV24-1	TRBJ1-4	ATSDPTGDEKLF
TRBD1	TRBV5-1	TRBJ1-4	ASSLRGQQNEKLF
-	TRBV6-2/TRBV6-3	TRBJ2-5	ASSPYEERQTQY
-	TRBV19	TRBJ1-1	ASSGRQAAEAF
TRBD1	TRBV7-9	TRBJ2-1	ASSRSGTGGNEQF
-	TRBV27	TRBJ1-1	ASSPFRGSTEAF
TRBD2	TRBV5-1	TRBJ2-1	ASSFSLAGYNEQF
TRBD1	TRBV19	TRBJ1-5	ASSTDRASNQPQH
-	TRBV19	TRBJ2-5	ASSERQETQY
TRBD1	TRBV5-5	TRBJ1-4	ASSPGQGYEKLF
-	TRBV12-3/TRBV12-4	TRBJ1-1	ASSLGTVQAF
TRBD1	TRBV3-1/TRBV3-2	TRBJ2-7	ASSNRGYHSYEQY
-	TRBV9	TRBJ2-2	ASSVAGGSDTGELF
-	TRBV28	TRBJ1-5	ASSLSGRANQPQH
TRBD2	TRBV5-4	TRBJ2-7	ASSLAGGISYEQY
-	TRBV7-2	TRBJ2-3	ASSLTQGSTDTQY
-	TRBV6-6	TRBJ1-1	ATTSTTEAF
TRBD2	TRBV3-1/TRBV3-2	TRBJ2-1	ASSQGLNTLGGEQF
-	TRBV20-1	TRBJ1-2	SAGNYGYT
TRBD1	TRBV18	TRBJ2-5	ASSSSRGQGEETQY
-	TRBV28	TRBJ1-6	ASAPEGGRRNSPLH
-	TRBV6-5	TRBJ2-1	AAGDRGYYNEQF
-	TRBV6-9	TRBJ2-7	ASSYQGSTGEQY
-	TRBV4-1	TRBJ1-6	ASSQEERGRPLH
-	TRBV6-5	TRBJ1-1	ASSLGGVGDTEAF
-	TRBV6-5	TRBJ2-2	ASNLVGANTGELF
-	TRBV5-1	TRBJ1-2	ASSLGGSYGYT
-	TRBV7-2	TRBJ2-7	ASSLRGAGNSYEQY
TRBD1	TRBV9	TRBJ1-1	ASSSRTGSVTEAF
-	TRBV27	TRBJ1-1	ASSLRSGGAGTEAF
TRBD1	TRBV7-3	TRBJ1-2	ASSLRDRRDYT
-	TRBV3-1/TRBV3-2	TRBJ1-5	ASSQELSGNQPQH
TRBD1	TRBV19	TRBJ2-7	ASSLLGGQVGAYEQY
TRBD1	TRBV7-9	TRBJ1-4	ASSLGDRVPNEKLF
-	TRBV5-1	TRBJ1-2	ASSLVGAANYGYT
-	TRBV7-3	TRBJ2-5	ASSPTGQETQY